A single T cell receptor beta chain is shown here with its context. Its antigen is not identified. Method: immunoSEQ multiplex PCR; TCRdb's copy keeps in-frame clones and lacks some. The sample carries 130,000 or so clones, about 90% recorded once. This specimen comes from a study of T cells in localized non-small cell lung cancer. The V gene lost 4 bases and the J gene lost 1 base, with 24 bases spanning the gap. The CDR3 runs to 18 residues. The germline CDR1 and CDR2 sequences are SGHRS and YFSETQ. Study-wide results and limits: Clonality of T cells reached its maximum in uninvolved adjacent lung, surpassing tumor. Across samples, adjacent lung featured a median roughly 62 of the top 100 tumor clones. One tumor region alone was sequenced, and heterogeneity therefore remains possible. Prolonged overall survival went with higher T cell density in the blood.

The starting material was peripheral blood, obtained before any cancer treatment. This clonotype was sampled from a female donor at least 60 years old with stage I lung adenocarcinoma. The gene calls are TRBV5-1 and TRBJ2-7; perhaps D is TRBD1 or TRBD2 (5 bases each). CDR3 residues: CASSAELASRDHSYEQYF. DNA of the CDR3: TGCGCCAGCAGCGCAGAACTGGCCAGCCGGGACCATTCCTACGAGCAGTACTTC. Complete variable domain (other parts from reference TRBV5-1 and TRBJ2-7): KAGVTQTPRYLIKTRGQQVTLSCSPISGHRSVSWYQQTPGQGLQFLFEYFSETQRNKGNFPGRFSGRQFSNSRSEMNVSTLELGDSALYLCASSAELASRDHSYEQYFGPGTRLTVT.